This passage covers 26 T cell receptor beta chains from one sample sequenced in a study of T-cell reconstitution after alpha-beta-depleted transplantation in children. Unique molecular identifiers were incorporated during preparation of the TCRbeta library. TCRdb fed the PCR reads into MiXCR, producing one record per CDR3 protein. The sample carries about 610,000 distinct CDR3 sequences, 10% to 13% recorded once. The sequences come from PBMCs from the stem cell graft donor, collected from the stem cell graft. The receptor source for this set is a human donor who donated a stem cell graft to a child with acute myeloid leukemia.

The chain combines TRBV6-6 with TRBJ2-1; D not resolved. The CDR3 contains 13 residues. Deletions cut 2 bases from V and 5 bases from J, with 7 bases between. The V gene's germline CDR1 is MNHNY and CDR2 SVGAGI (reference sequence). In DNA form, the CDR3 reads TGTGCCAGCAGTTACCCAATCCACAATGAGCAGTTCTTC. It is translated as CASSYPIHNEQFF.

The chain has TRBV7-2 and TRBJ2-3, with 10 bases that match TRBD2. This CDR3 region has 16 residues. Germline CDR1 SGHTA, CDR2 FQGNSA. With 2 bases clipped from V and 1 base from J, the junction kept 3 bases outside the gene matches. The CDR3 nucleotides are TGTGCCAGCAGCTTATCTAGCGGGAGTGGCACAGATACGCAGTATTTT. This translates into CASSLSSGSGTDTQYF. Drawing the rest from reference TRBV7-2 and TRBJ2-3, the complete variable domain is GAGVSQSPSNKVTEKGKDVELRCDPISGHTALYWYRQSLGQGLEFLIYFQGNSAPDKSGLPSDRFSAERTGGSVSTLTIQRTQQEDSAVYLCASSLSSGSGTDTQYFGPGTRLTVL.

For the CDR3, the DNA is TGCGCCAGCAGCTTGGGGCCGGAGGGCAACAATGAGCAGTTCTTC. Encoded protein: CASSLGPEGNNEQFF. The chain carries TRBV5-1 and TRBJ2-1; perhaps TRBD2 as D (6 bases). Trimming stripped 0 bases from V and 5 bases from J, with 12 bases between. The CDR3 contains 15 residues. Germline V gene data show CDR1 as SGHRS and CDR2 as YFSETQ.

This clonotype was found a few times. The chain carries TRBV12-3 or TRBV12-4 and TRBJ2-1, with D possibly TRBD1 on 6 matching bases. The germline V and J ends were trimmed by 6 bases and 0 bases, with 12 bases remaining between them. The CDR3 sequence is 15 residues long. CDR3 DNA: TGTGCCAGCAGCCCTGGGACACACTCCTACAATGAGCAGTTCTTC. Protein sequence: CASSPGTHSYNEQFF.

The table lists this clonotype with many counts. The chain combines TRBV5-1 with TRBJ2-2, with 7 bases aligning to TRBD2. The CDR3 sequence is 17 residues long. The germline V gene encodes CDR1 SGHRS and CDR2 YFSETQ. V trimming: 1 base; J trimming: 4 bases; junction bases outside the gene matches: 10. CDR3 nucleotides: TGCGCCAGCAGCTTGATGGGCGGGAGCCGCGGCACCGGGGAGCTGTTTTTT. Translating gives CASSLMGGSRGTGELFF. Drawing the rest from reference TRBV5-1 and TRBJ2-2, the complete variable domain is KAGVTQTPRYLIKTRGQQVTLSCSPISGHRSVSWYQQTPGQGLQFLFEYFSETQRNKGNFPGRFSGRQFSNSRSEMNVSTLELGDSALYLCASSLMGGSRGTGELFFGEGSRLTVL.

The gene calls are TRBV20-1 and TRBJ2-1; TRBD2 matches 9 bases. CDR3 length: 14 residues. Germline assignment: CDR1 DFQATT and CDR2 SNEGSKA (reference sequence). The junction had 9 bases not matched to a gene; V was cut back by 3 bases and J by 9 bases. The CDR3, as DNA: TGCAGTGCTAGTGATAGCGGGAGTCTCGGTGAGCAGTTCTTC. The encoded protein is CSASDSGSLGEQFF.

There are many counts of this clonotype. V and J are TRBV20-1 and TRBJ1-1; D is unresolved. Deletions cut 8 bases from V and 1 base from J, with 11 bases between. Germline V gives CDR1 DFQATT, CDR2 SNEGSKA (reference sequence). The CDR3 extends over 12 amino acids. CDR3 region: CSPTPGNTEAFF. Written as DNA, the CDR3 is TGCAGTCCTACCCCAGGGAACACTGAAGCTTTCTTT.

The table lists this clonotype with a few counts. CDR3 sequence reads: CASSLGSPTYNEQFF. The CDR3 region has the DNA TGTGCCAGCAGTTTAGGTAGCCCCACCTACAATGAGCAGTTCTTC. The chain joins TRBV27 to TRBJ2-1; D unclear. CDR3 length equals 15 residues. Between the trimmed V and J ends, which lost 2 bases and 2 bases, there was a span of 10 bases. Looked up from germline, CDR1 is MNHEY and CDR2 is SMNVEV (reference sequence).

This clonotype was detected a few times. This sequence joins TRBV2 and TRBJ1-1, with unresolved D. Germline CDR1 reads SNHLY; CDR2 reads FYNNEI. CDR3 length: 14 residues. V was clipped by 1 base and J by 0 bases, with 6 bases between them. Here the CDR3 reads CASSEEQMNTEAFF. The CDR3 DNA reads as TGTGCCAGCAGTGAAGAACAGATGAACACTGAAGCTTTCTTT.

The chain is built from TRBV10-3 and TRBJ2-1; TRBD2 matches 11 bases. CDR1 and CDR2 (germline): ENHRY, SYGVKD. The CDR3 consists of 20 residues. Trimming cost V 0 bases and J 0 bases; bases outside gene matches: 10. The CDR3 protein is CAISESRAASGRSSYNEQFF. DNA for the CDR3: TGTGCCATCAGTGAGTCCCGAGCGGCTAGCGGGAGGAGCTCCTACAATGAGCAGTTCTTC.

This clonotype showed up just a few times. The V gene is TRBV29-1, the J gene TRBJ2-7; 12 nucleotides align to TRBD2. Germline V lookup: CDR1 SQVTM, CDR2 ANQGSEA. V shed 6 bases, J shed 7 bases, and the junction held 7 bases outside the gene matches. CDR3 length: 13 residues. The CDR3 region is CSVETSGSGEQYF. CDR3 in DNA: TGCAGCGTGGAGACTAGCGGGAGTGGAGAGCAGTACTTC.

This clonotype was recorded at least ten times. The chain joins TRBV12-3 or TRBV12-4 to TRBJ1-1; D ambiguous. Trimming stripped 1 base from V and 4 bases from J, with 7 bases between. The CDR3 spans 13 residues. The chain's CDR3 is CASSLGPTTEAFF. The DNA of the CDR3 is TGTGCCAGCAGTTTAGGTCCAACCACTGAAGCTTTCTTT.

This clonotype showed up many times. The chain carries TRBV4-3 and TRBJ2-5; possibly TRBD2 for D (7 bases). V was pared by 1 base and J by 4 bases, with 19 bases between. This CDR3 contains 17 residues. From germline, CDR1 is LGHNA and CDR2 YSLEER. In DNA, the CDR3 is TGCGCCAGCAGCCAAGGGTGGGGGCGGGAGATCGGAGAGACCCAGTACTTC. Translated: CASSQGWGREIGETQYF.

This clonotype occurred many times. The chain recombines TRBV5-1 with TRBJ1-1; D uncertain. Germline CDR1 reads SGHRS; CDR2 reads YFSETQ. The germline V and J ends were trimmed by 0 bases and 6 bases, with 15 bases remaining between them. The CDR3 is 15 residues long. The CDR3 protein is CASSLALPVGAEAFF. DNA for the CDR3: TGCGCCAGCAGCTTGGCATTACCCGTGGGAGCTGAAGCTTTCTTT.

A few counts support this clonotype. The rearrangement links TRBV16 to TRBJ2-4; the D is unclear. V gave up 0 bases and J gave up 6 bases, with 12 bases separating them. The CDR3 extends over 15 amino acids. Germline CDR1 and CDR2: KGHSY and FQNENV. This chain's CDR3 is CASSQSGTDGNIQYF. DNA of the CDR3: TGTGCCAGCAGCCAATCTGGTACAGACGGAAACATTCAGTACTTC. The complete variable domain, with remaining parts taken from reference TRBV16 and TRBJ2-4, reads GEEVAQTPKHLVRGEGQKAKLYCAPIKGHSYVFWYQQVLKNEFKFLISFQNENVFDETGMPKERFSAKCLPNSPCSLEIQATKLEDSAVYFCASSQSGTDGNIQYFGAGTRLSVL.

This clonotype was detected many times. This chain connects TRBV25-1 to TRBJ2-7, with 8 bases aligning to TRBD2. The CDR3 runs 15 residues. V shed 6 bases, J shed 3 bases, and the junction held 10 bases outside the gene matches. Looked up from germline, CDR1 is MGHDK and CDR2 is SYGVNS. For the CDR3, the DNA is TGTGCCAGCAGGGGTAGCGGGAAGGACTTCTACGAGCAGTACTTC. Translating gives CASRGSGKDFYEQYF.

This clonotype has more than one count but fewer than ten. This chain connects TRBV20-1 to TRBJ2-1; D gene unclear. This CDR3 is built from 14 residues. Germline values: CDR1 DFQATT, CDR2 SNEGSKA (reference sequence). The CDR3 sequence: CSPRCPSAYNEQFF. CDR3 DNA sequence: TGCAGCCCCAGGTGCCCTTCAGCCTACAATGAGCAGTTCTTC.

V usage is TRBV5-1 and J usage is TRBJ2-1, with D perhaps being TRBD1 or TRBD2 (5 bases each). This CDR3 has 14 residues. Looked up from germline, CDR1 is SGHRS and CDR2 is YFSETQ. V was trimmed by 4 bases and J by 5 bases, leaving 13 bases between them. Here the CDR3 reads CASSAPGGDNEQFF. In nucleotides, the CDR3 is TGCGCCAGCAGCGCCCCTGGGGGAGACAATGAGCAGTTCTTC.

The sample holds many counts of this clonotype. The J gene is TRBJ2-1, the V gene TRBV15, with D perhaps matching TRBD2 (6 bases). V lost 3 bases and J lost 4, with 16 bases in between. The V gene's germline CDR1 is LNHNV and CDR2 YYDKDF (reference sequence). The CDR3 loop spans 16 amino acids. CDR3 region: CATSSARDSVYNEQFF. The DNA for the CDR3 is TGTGCCACCAGCAGCGCCCGGGACTCTGTTTACAATGAGCAGTTCTTC. Together with reference TRBV15 and TRBJ2-1, the CDR3 gives the full variable domain: DAMVIQNPRYQVTQFGKPVTLSCSQTLNHNVMYWYQQKSSQAPKLLFHYYDKDFNNEADTPDNFQSRRPNTSFCFLDIRSPGLGDTAMYLCATSSARDSVYNEQFFGPGTRLTVL.

The gene calls are TRBV20-1 and TRBJ2-2; possibly TRBD1 or TRBD2 for D (5 bases each). The V end was cut by 3 bases, the J end by 7 bases, with 15 bases between. Germline V gene lookup returns CDR1 DFQATT and CDR2 SNEGSKA (reference sequence). The CDR3 contains 14 residues. CDR3 nucleotide sequence: TGCAGTGCTAGGGCCCTCGGGGCAGGCGGGGAGCTGTTTTTT. Protein: CSARALGAGGELFF.

This chain connects TRBV12-3 or TRBV12-4 to TRBJ1-1; TRBD1 might be the D (6 bases). V was clipped by 4 bases and J by 2 bases, with 11 bases between them. The CDR3 consists of 14 residues. The CDR3 spells CASSWGRTNTEAFF. The CDR3 DNA is TGTGCCAGCAGTTGGGGGCGTACCAACACTGAAGCTTTCTTT.

This clonotype showed up just a few times. The chain uses TRBV20-1 and TRBJ2-1; D is undetermined. The CDR3 runs to 16 residues. V was trimmed by 0 bases and J by 9 bases, leaving 21 bases between them. CDR1 DFQATT and CDR2 SNEGSKA come from the germline V gene (reference sequence). Here the CDR3 DNA reads TGCAGTGCTAGAGATCCGGCAAGTAGTACTACGAGTGAGCAGTTCTTC. This translates into CSARDPASSTTSEQFF.

The chain combines TRBV30 with TRBJ2-5, with D tentatively TRBD2 (7 bases). The CDR3 runs to 20 residues. Germline V lookup: CDR1 GTSNPN, CDR2 SVGIG (reference sequence). Trimming stripped 1 base from V and 1 base from J, with 28 bases between. CDR3 sequence (DNA): TGTGCCTGGAGTGCCATAAACCGAGACCTAGGGGGAGGGGTCCAAGAGACCCAGTACTTC. Its translation: CAWSAINRDLGGGVQETQYF.

The CDR3 sequence: CASRSVLRTGEQYF. The CDR3 coding sequence is TGTGCCAGCAGGTCGGTCTTAAGGACGGGGGAGCAGTACTTC. This rearrangement joins TRBV12-3 or TRBV12-4 to TRBJ2-7; the D gene is possibly TRBD2 (5 bases). V was pared by 6 bases and J by 7 bases, with 19 bases between. The CDR3 spans 14 residues.

The J gene is TRBJ2-7, the V gene TRBV29-1, with 9 bases aligning to TRBD1. V trimming: 7 bases; J trimming: 4 bases; junction bases outside the gene matches: 11. The CDR3 runs to 14 residues. The germline V gene has CDR1 SQVTM and CDR2 ANQGSEA. The CDR3 spells CSASFRDRAYEQYF. As DNA, the CDR3 is TGCAGCGCCTCCTTCCGGGACAGGGCTTACGAGCAGTACTTC.

This chain links TRBV29-1 with TRBJ2-2; 7 bases are shared with TRBD2. This CDR3 has 14 residues. V shed 4 bases and J 1 base; nucleotides not matched to a gene: 3. Germline V lookup: CDR1 SQVTM, CDR2 ANQGSEA. In nucleotides, the CDR3 is TGCAGCGTTGTGTCTAGCGGGAACACCGGGGAGCTGTTTTTT. Its protein product is CSVVSSGNTGELFF.